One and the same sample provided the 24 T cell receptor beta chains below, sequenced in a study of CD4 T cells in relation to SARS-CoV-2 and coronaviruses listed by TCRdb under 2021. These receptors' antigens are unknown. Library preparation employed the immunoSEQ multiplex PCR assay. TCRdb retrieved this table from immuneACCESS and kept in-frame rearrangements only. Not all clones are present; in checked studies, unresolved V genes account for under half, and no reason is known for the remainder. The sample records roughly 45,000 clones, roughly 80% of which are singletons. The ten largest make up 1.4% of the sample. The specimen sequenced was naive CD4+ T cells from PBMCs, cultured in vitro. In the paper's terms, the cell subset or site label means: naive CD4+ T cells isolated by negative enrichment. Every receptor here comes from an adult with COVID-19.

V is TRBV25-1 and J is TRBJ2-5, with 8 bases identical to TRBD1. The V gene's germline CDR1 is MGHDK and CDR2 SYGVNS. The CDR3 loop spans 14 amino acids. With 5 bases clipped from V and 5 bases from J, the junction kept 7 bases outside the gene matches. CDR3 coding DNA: TGTGCCAGCAGTATAATCAACAGGGGGGAGACCCAGTACTTC. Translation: CASSIINRGETQYF.

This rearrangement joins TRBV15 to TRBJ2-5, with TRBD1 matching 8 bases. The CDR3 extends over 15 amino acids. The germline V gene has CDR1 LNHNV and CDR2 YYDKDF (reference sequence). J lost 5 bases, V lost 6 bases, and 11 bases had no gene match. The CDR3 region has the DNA TGTGCCACCAGTTATCAGGGGGCGCGTTCGGAGACCCAGTACTTC. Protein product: CATSYQGARSETQYF.

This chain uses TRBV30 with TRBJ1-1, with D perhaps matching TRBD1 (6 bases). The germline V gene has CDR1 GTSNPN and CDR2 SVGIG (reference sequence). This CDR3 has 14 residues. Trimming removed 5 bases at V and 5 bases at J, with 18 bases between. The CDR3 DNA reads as TGTGCCTGGTATGGTGGGACACTGGGTACTGAAGCTTTCTTT. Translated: CAWYGGTLGTEAFF.

The CDR3 sequence is CASTSDYNSPLHF. Written as DNA, the CDR3 is TGTGCCAGCACCTCGGACTATAATTCACCCCTCCACTTT. This sequence joins TRBV2 and TRBJ1-6, with D unresolved. Germline values: CDR1 SNHLY, CDR2 FYNNEI. V lost 7 bases and J lost 3, with 7 bases in between. There are 13 residues in the CDR3.

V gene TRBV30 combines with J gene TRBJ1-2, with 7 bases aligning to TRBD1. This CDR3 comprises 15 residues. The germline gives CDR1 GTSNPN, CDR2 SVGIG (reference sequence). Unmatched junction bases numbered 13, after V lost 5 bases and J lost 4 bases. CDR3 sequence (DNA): TGTGCCTGGTCCTCGACAGGGTTAACATCCTATGGCTACACCTTC. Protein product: CAWSSTGLTSYGYTF.

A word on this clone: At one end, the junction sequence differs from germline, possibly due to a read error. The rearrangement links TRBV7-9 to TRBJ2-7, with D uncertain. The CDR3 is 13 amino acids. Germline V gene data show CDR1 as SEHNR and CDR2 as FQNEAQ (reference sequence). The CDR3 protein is CASSLDPSHEQYF. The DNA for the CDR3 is TGTGCCAGCAGCTTAGATCCCTCCCACGAGCAGTACTTC.

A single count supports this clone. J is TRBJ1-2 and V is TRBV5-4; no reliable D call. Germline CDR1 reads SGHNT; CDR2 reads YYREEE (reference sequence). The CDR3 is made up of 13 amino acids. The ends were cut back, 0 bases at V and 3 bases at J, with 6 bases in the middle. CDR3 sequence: CASSLGSHYGYTF. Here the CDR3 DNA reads TGTGCCAGCAGCTTGGGATCGCACTATGGCTACACCTTC.

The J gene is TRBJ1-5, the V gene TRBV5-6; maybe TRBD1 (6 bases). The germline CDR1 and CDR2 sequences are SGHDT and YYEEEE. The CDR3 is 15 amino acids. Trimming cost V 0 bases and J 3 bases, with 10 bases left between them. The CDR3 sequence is CASSLDGGHNQPQHF. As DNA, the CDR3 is TGTGCCAGCAGCTTGGACGGGGGGCACAATCAGCCCCAGCATTTT.

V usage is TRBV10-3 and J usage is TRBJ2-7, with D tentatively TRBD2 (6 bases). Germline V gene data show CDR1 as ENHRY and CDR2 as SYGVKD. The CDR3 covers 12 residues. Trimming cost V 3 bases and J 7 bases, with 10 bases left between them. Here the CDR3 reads CAISEGLQEQYF. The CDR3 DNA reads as TGTGCCATCAGTGAAGGACTACAAGAGCAGTACTTC.

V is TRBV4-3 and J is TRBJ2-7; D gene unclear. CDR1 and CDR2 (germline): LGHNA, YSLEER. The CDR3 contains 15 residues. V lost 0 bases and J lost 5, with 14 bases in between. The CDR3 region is CASSQDYGLWNEQYF. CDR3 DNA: TGCGCCAGCAGCCAAGATTATGGCCTCTGGAACGAGCAGTACTTC.

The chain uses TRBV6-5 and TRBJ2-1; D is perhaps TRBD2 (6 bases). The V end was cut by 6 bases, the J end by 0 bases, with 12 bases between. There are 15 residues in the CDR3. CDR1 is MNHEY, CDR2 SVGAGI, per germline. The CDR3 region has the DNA TGTGCCAGCAGAGATGCCGGGAGCTCCTACAATGAGCAGTTCTTC. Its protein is CASRDAGSSYNEQFF.

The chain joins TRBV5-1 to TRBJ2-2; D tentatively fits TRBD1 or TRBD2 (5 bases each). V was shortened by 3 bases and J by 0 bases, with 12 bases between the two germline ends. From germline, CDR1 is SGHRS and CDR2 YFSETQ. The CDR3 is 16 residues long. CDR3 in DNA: TGCGCCAGCAGCTCGGGACCTGCGTCGAACACCGGGGAGCTGTTTTTT. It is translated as CASSSGPASNTGELFF.

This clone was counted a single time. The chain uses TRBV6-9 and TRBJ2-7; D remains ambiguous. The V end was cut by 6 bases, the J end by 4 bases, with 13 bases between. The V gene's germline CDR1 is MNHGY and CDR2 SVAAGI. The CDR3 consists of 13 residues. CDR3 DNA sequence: TGTGCCAGCAGCCGGGCTAGTAAATACGAGCAGTACTTC. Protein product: CASSRASKYEQYF.

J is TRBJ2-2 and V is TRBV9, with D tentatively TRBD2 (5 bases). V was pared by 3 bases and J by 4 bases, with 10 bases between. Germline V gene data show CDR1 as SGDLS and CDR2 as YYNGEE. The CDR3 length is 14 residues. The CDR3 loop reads CASSADYGTGELFF. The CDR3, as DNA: TGTGCCAGCAGCGCCGACTACGGCACCGGGGAGCTGTTTTTT.

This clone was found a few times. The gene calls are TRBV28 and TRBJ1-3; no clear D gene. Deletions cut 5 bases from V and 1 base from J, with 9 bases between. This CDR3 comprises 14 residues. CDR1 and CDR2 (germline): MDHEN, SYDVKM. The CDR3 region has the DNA TGTGCCAGCAGTCCGGCGGGTTCTGGAAACACCATATATTTT. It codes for CASSPAGSGNTIYF. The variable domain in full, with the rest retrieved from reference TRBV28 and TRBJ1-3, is DVKVTQSSRYLVKRTGEKVFLECVQDMDHENMFWYRQDPGLGLRLIYFSYDVKMKEKGDIPEGYSVSREKKERFSLILESASTNQTSMYLCASSPAGSGNTIYFGEGSWLTVV.

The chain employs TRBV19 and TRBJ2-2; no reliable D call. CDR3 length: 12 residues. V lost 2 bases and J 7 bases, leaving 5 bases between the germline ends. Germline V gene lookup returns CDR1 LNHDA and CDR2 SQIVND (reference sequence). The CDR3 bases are TGTGCCAGTAGTATATCGGACGGGGAGCTGTTTTTT. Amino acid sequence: CASSISDGELFF.

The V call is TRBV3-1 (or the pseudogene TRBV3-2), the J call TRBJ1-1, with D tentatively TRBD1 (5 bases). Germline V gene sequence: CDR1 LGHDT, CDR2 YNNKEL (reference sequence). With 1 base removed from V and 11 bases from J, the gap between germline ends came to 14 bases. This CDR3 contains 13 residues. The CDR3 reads CASSQGWAGKAFF. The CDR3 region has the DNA TGTGCCAGCAGCCAAGGGTGGGCAGGGAAGGCTTTCTTT.

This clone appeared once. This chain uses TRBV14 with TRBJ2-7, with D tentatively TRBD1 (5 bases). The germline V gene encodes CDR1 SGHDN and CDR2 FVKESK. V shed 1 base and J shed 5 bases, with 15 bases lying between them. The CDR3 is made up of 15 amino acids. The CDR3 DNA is TGTGCCAGCAGCCAAGTCGGTACAGGAAAAAACGAGCAGTACTTC. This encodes CASSQVGTGKNEQYF.

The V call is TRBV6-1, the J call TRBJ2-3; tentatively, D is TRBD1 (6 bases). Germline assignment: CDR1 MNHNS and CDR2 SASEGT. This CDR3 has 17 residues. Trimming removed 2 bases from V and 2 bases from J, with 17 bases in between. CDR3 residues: CASSEKIARGLTDTQYF. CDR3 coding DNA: TGTGCCAGCAGTGAAAAAATTGCCAGGGGCCTCACAGATACGCAGTATTTT.

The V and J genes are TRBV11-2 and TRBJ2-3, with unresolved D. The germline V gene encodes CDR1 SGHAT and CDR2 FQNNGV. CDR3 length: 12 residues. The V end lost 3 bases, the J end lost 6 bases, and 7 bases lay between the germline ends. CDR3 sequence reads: CASSFYGDTQYF. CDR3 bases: TGTGCCAGCAGCTTTTACGGTGATACGCAGTATTTT.

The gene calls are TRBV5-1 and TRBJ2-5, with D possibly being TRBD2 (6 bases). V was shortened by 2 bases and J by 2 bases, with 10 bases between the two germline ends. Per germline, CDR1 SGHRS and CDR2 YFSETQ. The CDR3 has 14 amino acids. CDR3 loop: CASSFSGSQETQYF. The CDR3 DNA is TGCGCCAGCAGCTTTAGCGGATCTCAAGAGACCCAGTACTTC.

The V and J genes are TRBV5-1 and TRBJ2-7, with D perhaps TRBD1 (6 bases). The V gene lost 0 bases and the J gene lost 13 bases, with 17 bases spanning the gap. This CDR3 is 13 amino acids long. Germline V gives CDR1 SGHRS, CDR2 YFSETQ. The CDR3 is CASSLDTGNREYF. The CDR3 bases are TGCGCCAGCAGCTTGGATACAGGGAATCGAGAATACTTC.

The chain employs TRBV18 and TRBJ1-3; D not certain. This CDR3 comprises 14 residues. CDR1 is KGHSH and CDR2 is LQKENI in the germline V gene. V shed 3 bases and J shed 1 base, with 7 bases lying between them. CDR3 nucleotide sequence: TGTGCCAGCTCACCTACGGGTTCTGGAAACACCATATATTTT. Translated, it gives CASSPTGSGNTIYF.

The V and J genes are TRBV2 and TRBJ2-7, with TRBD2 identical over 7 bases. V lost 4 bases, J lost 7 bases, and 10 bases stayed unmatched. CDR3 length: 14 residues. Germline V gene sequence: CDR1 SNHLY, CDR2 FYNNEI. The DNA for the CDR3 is TGTGCCAGCAGTGCCGGACTAGTTGTAAGGGAGCAGTACTTC. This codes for CASSAGLVVREQYF.